These T cell receptor beta chains were read from a single sample in a study of T cells in Graves' hyperthyroidism and ophthalmopathy. TCRdb re-called the multiplex PCR reads with MiXCR, one entry per CDR3 protein. The sample includes hundreds of thousands of distinct CDR3 sequences, around 15% of them seen just once. The sample consisted of blood. The source of these receptors is a woman aged 40 to 50 with Graves' ophthalmopathy. CDR3s include the opening cysteine and the closing phenylalanine or tryptophan. The D gene is left open where the match is weak. Clone sizes are given selectively: once, few, many, or a class where the clone is expanded.

clone_size	d_call	v_call	j_call	cdr3_aa	cdr3_nt
many	TRBD2	TRBV7-2	TRBJ2-5	CASSLMTSGARETQYF	TGTGCCAGCAGCTTAATGACTAGCGGGGCCAGAGAGACCCAGTACTTC
-	TRBD2	TRBV7-8	TRBJ2-2	CASSGTSGSNTGELFF	TGTGCCAGCAGCGGGACTAGCGGGTCGAACACCGGGGAGCTGTTTTTT
few	-	TRBV30	TRBJ2-1	CAWSVGVRSYNEQFF	TGTGCCTGGAGTGTAGGCGTTCGCTCCTACAATGAGCAGTTCTTC
many	-	TRBV5-1	TRBJ1-4	CASSLVPLYLATNEKLFF	TGCGCCAGCAGCTTGGTCCCCCTCTACCTTGCAACTAATGAAAAACTGTTTTTT
many	TRBD2	TRBV12-3/TRBV12-4	TRBJ2-3	CASRPLAGLWSDTQYF	TGTGCCAGCAGGCCCCTAGCGGGACTTTGGTCAGATACGCAGTATTTT
many	-	TRBV2	TRBJ2-7	CASSESVIASSYEQYF	TGTGCCAGCAGTGAAAGCGTGATTGCCAGCTCCTACGAGCAGTACTTC
many	TRBD2	TRBV11-2	TRBJ2-3	CASSLQRGGTSGSRGTDTQYF	TGTGCCAGCAGCTTGCAAAGGGGGGGGACTAGCGGGAGTCGAGGCACAGATACGCAGTATTTT
few	TRBD1	TRBV7-3	TRBJ2-2	CASSLGGQNHGELFF	TGTGCCAGCAGCTTAGGGGGACAGAATCACGGGGAGCTGTTTTTT
many	TRBD1	TRBV20-1	TRBJ1-1	CSAREADRESTEAFF	TGCAGTGCTAGAGAAGCCGACAGGGAGAGCACTGAAGCTTTCTTT
-	-	TRBV6-1	TRBJ2-1	CASTGSVEFF	TGTGCCAGCACAGGGTCTGTGGAGTTCTTC
-	-	TRBV25-1	TRBJ1-2	CASSSYGGENYGYTF	TGTGCCAGCAGTTCCTACGGGGGAGAGAACTATGGCTACACCTTC
many	TRBD2	TRBV28	TRBJ2-1	CASSPMGAGGRRNEQFF	TGTGCCAGCAGCCCGATGGGGGCGGGAGGGCGGCGCAATGAGCAGTTCTTC
few	TRBD2	TRBV11-2	TRBJ2-1	CASSLAGRDRNEQFF	TGTGCCAGCAGCTTAGCAGGGAGGGACCGGAATGAGCAGTTCTTC
many	-	TRBV2	TRBJ1-1	CASGRVLANTEAFF	TGTGCCAGCGGTAGAGTTTTGGCGAACACTGAAGCTTTCTTT
few	TRBD2	TRBV2	TRBJ2-3	CASSVSGREGDTQYF	TGTGCCAGCAGCGTAAGCGGGAGGGAGGGGGATACGCAGTATTTT
many	TRBD2	TRBV7-9	TRBJ2-1	CASSRLANEQFF	TGTGCCAGCAGCCGACTAGCGAATGAGCAGTTCTTC
-	TRBD2	TRBV28	TRBJ2-4	CASAGVDIQYF	TGTGCCAGCGCGGGGGTTGACATTCAGTACTTC
few	-	TRBV19	TRBJ2-5	CASSLGTTHGAQYF	TGTGCCAGTAGTCTGGGGACGACCCATGGGGCCCAGTACTTC